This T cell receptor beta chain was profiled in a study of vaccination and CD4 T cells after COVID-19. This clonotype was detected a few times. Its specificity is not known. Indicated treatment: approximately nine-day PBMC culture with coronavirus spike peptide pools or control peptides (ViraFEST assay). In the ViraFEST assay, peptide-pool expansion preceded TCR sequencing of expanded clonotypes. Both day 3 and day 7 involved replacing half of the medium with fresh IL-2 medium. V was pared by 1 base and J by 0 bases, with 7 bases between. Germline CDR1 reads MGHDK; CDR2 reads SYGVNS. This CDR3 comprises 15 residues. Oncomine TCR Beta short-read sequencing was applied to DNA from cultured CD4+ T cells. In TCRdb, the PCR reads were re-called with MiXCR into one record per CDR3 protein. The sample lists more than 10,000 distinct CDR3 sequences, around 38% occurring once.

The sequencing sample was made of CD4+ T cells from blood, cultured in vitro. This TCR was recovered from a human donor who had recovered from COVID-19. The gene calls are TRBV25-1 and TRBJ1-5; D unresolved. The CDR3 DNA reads TGTGCCAGCAGTGAATCTACGGTTAGCAATCAGCCCCAGCATTTT. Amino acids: CASSESTVSNQPQHF.